This is a list of T cell receptor beta chains from one sample in a study of blood T cells in healthy people across ages. TCRdb reprocessed the 5' RACE reads with MiXCR, giving one entry per CDR3 protein. The table lists over a million distinct CDR3 sequences, 45% of them singletons. Input material: blood. Receptors originate from a woman between 55 and 75 years old in good health. Both conserved end residues are part of each CDR3. A D gene is named only where the DNA matches it firmly. Clone size is not always given. Where it is, it says once, few, many or a class for expanded clones.

d_gene | j_gene | abundance | v_gene | CDR3aa | CDR3nt
NA | TRBJ1-2 | once | TRBV3-1 | CASSPRAVYGYTF | TGTGCCAGCAGCCCTCGGGCCGTCTATGGCTACACCTTC
TRBD2 | TRBJ2-4 | NA | TRBV6-5 | CASMGGDYIQYF | TGTGCCAGCATGGGGGGGGATTACATTCAGTACTTC
NA | TRBJ1-5 | NA | TRBV20-1 | CSAFTPDSNQPQHF | TGCAGTGCTTTTACACCCGATAGCAATCAGCCCCAGCATTTT
NA | TRBJ2-5 | NA | TRBV20-1 | CSASDNNEQYF | TGCAGTGCTAGCGATAACAATGAGCAGTACTTC
TRBD2 | TRBJ2-7 | NA | TRBV5-1 | CASSSGLAVIYEQYF | TGCGCCAGCAGCTCAGGACTAGCAGTGATCTACGAGCAGTACTTC
TRBD2 | TRBJ2-1 | few | TRBV11-2 | CASSIRGAGAAYNEQFF | TGTGCCAGCAGCATACGCGGTGCGGGAGCGGCCTACAATGAGCAGTTCTTC
NA | TRBJ2-1 | NA | TRBV4-2 | CASSQDALAWDEQFF | TGTGCCAGCAGCCAAGACGCGCTAGCTTGGGATGAGCAGTTCTTC
NA | TRBJ2-3 | NA | TRBV27 | CASSWSVNTDTQYF | TGTGCCAGCAGTTGGTCAGTCAACACAGATACGCAGTATTTT
TRBD1 | TRBJ2-1 | NA | TRBV20-1 | CSARGQGAGYNEQFF | TGCAGTGCTAGGGGACAGGGGGCAGGGTACAATGAGCAGTTCTTC
NA | TRBJ1-4 | NA | TRBV5-5 | CASSKTGEKLFF | TGTGCCAGCAGCAAAACAGGAGAAAAACTGTTTTTT
NA | TRBJ2-7 | NA | TRBV7-6 | CASSLAPGAIYEQYF | TGTGCCAGCAGCTTAGCGCCGGGGGCGATCTACGAGCAGTACTTC
TRBD1 | TRBJ1-6 | NA | TRBV2 | CASSRTGFGNSPLHF | TGTGCCAGCAGTCGGACAGGGTTTGGTAATTCACCCCTCCACTTT
TRBD1 | TRBJ2-7 | few | TRBV10-2 | CASSDHRGTYEQYF | TGCGCCAGCAGTGATCACAGGGGTACCTACGAGCAGTACTTC
TRBD1 | TRBJ2-7 | NA | TRBV15 | CATSILDRGPYEQYF | TGTGCCACCAGCATCCTGGACAGGGGGCCCTACGAGCAGTACTTC
TRBD1 | TRBJ2-7 | few | TRBV13 | CASSFPGQGGYEQYF | TGTGCCAGCAGTTTCCCGGGACAGGGAGGTTACGAGCAGTACTTC
NA | TRBJ1-1 | NA | TRBV20-1 | CSASLHMNTEAFF | TGCAGTGCTAGCCTTCATATGAACACTGAAGCTTTCTTT
TRBD1 | TRBJ2-7 | NA | TRBV3-1 | CASSSGTGTETRYF | TGTGCCAGCAGTTCCGGGACAGGGACCGAGACCCGGTACTTC
TRBD1 | TRBJ2-4 | NA | TRBV11-2 | CAGSDRLGQHNIQYF | TGTGCCGGCAGCGATCGCTTGGGACAGCATAACATTCAGTACTTC
NA | TRBJ2-3 | NA | TRBV9 | CASSIRPADTQYF | TGTGCCAGCAGCATCCGACCGGCAGATACGCAGTATTTT
NA | TRBJ2-5 | NA | TRBV18 | CASSFSGRATQYF | TGTGCCAGCTCATTCAGTGGGCGGGCGACCCAGTACTTC
TRBD2 | TRBJ2-2 | NA | TRBV7-8 | CASSLALGTSGRVPTGELFF | TGTGCCAGCAGCTTAGCACTTGGGACTAGCGGGAGGGTTCCCACCGGGGAGCTGTTTTTT
NA | TRBJ2-1 | NA | TRBV5-1 | CASSLGARYNEQFF | TGCGCCAGCAGCTTGGGGGCTCGCTACAATGAGCAGTTCTTC